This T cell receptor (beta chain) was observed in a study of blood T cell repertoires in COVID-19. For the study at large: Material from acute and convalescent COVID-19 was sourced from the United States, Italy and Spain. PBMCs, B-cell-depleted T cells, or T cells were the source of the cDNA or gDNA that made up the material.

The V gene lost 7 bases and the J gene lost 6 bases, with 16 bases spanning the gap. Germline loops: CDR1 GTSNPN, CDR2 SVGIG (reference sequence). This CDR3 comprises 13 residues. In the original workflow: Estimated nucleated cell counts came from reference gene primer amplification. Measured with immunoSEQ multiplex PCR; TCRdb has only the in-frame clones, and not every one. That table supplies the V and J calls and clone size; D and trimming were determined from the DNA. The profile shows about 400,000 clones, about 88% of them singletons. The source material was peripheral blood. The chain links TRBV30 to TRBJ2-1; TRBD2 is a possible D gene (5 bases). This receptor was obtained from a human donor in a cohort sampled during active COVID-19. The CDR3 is CASHSDYINEQFF. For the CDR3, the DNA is TGTGCCTCGCATAGCGACTACATCAATGAGCAGTTCTTC. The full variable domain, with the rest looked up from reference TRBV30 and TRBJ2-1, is SQTIHQWPATLVQPVGSPLSLECTVEGTSNPNLYWYRQAAGRGLQLLFYSVGIGQISSEVPQNLSASRPQDRQFILSSKKLLLSDSGFYLCASHSDYINEQFFGPGTRLTVL.